This T cell receptor (beta chain) originates from a study of blood T cell repertoires in COVID-19. At the level of the study: Samples taken during acute and convalescent COVID-19 were collected in the United States, Italy and Spain.

As handled by the study authors: Using reference gene primer amplification, nucleated cell counts were estimated. Only in-frame clones appear in the TCRdb table, and some are missing; sequencing was by immunoSEQ multiplex PCR. V and J calls and clone size come straight from that table; D and trimming were deduced from the DNA. In the table there are around 200,000 clones, about four fifths of which are singletons. The sequenced sample consisted of peripheral blood. The source is a human donor with acute or convalescent COVID-19. The donor label of this sample is uncertain.

As DNA, the CDR3 is TGTGCCAGCAGCTCCCTTCTAATTCCCTACGAGCAGTACTTC. Translated: CASSSLLIPYEQYF. V usage is TRBV7-9 and J usage is TRBJ2-7; unclear D gene. Germline V gives CDR1 SEHNR, CDR2 FQNEAQ (reference sequence). The CDR3 is 14 amino acids. Trimming shortened V by 4 bases and J by 2 bases, and 12 bases separated the two germline ends.